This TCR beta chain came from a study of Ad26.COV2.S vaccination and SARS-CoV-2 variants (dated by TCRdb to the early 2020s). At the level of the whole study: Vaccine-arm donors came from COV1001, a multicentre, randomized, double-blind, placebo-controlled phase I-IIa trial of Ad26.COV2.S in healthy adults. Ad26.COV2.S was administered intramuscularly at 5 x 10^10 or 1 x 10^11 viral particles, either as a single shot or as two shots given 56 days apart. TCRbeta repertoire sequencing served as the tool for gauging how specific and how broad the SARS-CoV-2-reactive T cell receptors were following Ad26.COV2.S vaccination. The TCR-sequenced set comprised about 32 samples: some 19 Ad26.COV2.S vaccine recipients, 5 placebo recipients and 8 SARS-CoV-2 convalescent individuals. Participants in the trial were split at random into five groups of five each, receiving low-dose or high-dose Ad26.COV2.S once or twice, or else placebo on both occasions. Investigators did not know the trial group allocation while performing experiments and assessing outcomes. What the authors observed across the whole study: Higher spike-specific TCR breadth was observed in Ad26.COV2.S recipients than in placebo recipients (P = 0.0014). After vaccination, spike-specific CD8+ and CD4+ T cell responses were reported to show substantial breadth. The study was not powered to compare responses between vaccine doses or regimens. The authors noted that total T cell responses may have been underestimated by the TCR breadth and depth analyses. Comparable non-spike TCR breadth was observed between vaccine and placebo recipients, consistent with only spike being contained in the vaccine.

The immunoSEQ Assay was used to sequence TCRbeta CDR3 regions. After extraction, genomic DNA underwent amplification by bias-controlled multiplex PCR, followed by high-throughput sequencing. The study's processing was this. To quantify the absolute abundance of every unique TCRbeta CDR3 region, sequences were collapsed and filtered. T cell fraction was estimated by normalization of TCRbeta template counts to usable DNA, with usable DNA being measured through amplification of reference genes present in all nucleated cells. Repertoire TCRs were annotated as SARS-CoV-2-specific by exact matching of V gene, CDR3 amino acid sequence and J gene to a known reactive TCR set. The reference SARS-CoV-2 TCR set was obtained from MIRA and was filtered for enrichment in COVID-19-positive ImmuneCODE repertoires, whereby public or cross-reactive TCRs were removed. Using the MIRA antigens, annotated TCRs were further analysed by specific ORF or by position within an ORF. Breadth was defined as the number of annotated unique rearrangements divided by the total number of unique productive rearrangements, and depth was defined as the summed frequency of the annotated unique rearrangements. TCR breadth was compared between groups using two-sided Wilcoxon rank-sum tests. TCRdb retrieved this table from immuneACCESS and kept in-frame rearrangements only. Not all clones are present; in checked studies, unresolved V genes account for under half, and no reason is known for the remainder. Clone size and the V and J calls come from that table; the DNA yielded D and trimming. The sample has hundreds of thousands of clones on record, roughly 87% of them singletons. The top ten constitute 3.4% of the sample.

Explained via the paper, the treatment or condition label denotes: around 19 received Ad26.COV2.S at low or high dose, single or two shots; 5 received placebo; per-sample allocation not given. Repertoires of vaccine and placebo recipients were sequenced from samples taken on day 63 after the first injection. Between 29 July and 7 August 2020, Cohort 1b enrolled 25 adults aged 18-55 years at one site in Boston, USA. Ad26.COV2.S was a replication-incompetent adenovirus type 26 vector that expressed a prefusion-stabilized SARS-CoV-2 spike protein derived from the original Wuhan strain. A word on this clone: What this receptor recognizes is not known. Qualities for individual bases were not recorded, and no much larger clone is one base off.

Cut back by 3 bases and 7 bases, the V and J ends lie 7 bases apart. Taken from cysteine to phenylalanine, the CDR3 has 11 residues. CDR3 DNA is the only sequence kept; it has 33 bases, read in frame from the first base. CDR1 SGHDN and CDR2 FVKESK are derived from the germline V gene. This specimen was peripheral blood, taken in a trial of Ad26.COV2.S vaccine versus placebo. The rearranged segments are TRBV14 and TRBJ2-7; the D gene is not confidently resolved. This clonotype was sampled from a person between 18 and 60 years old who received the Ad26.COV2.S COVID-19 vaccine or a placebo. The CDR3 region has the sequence CASSQIGEQYF. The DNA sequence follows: TGTGCCAGCAGCCAGATCGGGGAGCAGTACTTC.